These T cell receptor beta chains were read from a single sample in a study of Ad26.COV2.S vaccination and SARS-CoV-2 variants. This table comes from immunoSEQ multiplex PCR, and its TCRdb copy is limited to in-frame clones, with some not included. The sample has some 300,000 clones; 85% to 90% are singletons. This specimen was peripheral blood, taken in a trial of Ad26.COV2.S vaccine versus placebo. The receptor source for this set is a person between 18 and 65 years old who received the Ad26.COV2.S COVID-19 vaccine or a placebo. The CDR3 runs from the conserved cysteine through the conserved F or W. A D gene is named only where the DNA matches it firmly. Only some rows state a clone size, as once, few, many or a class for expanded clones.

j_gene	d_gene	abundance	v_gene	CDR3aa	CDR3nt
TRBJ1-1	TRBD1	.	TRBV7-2	CASSSPDRVRAFF	TGTGCCAGCAGCTCTCCGGACAGGGTGCGAGCTTTCTTT
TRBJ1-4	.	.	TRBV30	CAWSGGFNEKLFF	TGTGCCTGGAGTGGGGGCTTCAATGAAAAACTGTTTTTT
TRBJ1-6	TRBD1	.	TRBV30	CAWTHSDRSNSPLHF	TGTGCCTGGACCCACTCGGACAGGAGTAATTCACCCCTCCACTTT
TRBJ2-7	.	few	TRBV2	CASRPGGQTYEQYF	TGTGCCAGCAGGCCCGGGGGACAGACCTACGAGCAGTACTTC
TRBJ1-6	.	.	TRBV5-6	CASSLSRSNSPLHF	TGTGCCAGCAGCTTATCCAGGTCTAATTCACCCCTCCACTTT
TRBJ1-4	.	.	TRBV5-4	CATTTGGNEKLFF	TGTGCCACTACGACAGGCGGTAATGAAAAACTGTTTTTT
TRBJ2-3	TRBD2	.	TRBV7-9	CASSSTSGGASDTQYF	TGTGCCAGCAGTTCGACTAGCGGGGGGGCCAGTGATACGCAGTATTTT
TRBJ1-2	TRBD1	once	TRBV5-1	CASSLDLGTGRMVGYGYTF	TGCGCCAGCAGCTTGGACCTGGGGACAGGGAGGATGGTTGGATATGGCTACACCTTC
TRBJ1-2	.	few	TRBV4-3	CASSQDSYYGYTF	TGCGCCAGCAGCCAAGACAGTTACTATGGCTACACCTTC
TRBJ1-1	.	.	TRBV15	CATSWMAGREAFF	TGTGCCACCAGTTGGATGGCGGGAAGAGAAGCTTTCTTT
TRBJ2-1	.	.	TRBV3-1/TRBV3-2	CASSQGPTGSGKNNEQFF	TGTGCCAGCAGCCAAGGACCTACGGGGTCCGGGAAGAACAATGAGCAGTTCTTC
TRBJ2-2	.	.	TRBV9	CASSDPQGGRTGELFF	TGTGCCAGCAGCGACCCTCAGGGGGGTCGCACCGGGGAGCTGTTTTTT
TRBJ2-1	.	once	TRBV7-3	CASSSGGGLHEQFF	TGTGCCAGCAGCTCCGGGGGAGGCCTACATGAGCAGTTCTTC
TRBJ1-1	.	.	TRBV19	CASSPWAGTNTEAFF	TGTGCCAGTAGTCCCTGGGCCGGTACGAACACTGAAGCTTTCTTT
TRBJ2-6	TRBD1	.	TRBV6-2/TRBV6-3	CASSSDRVSGANVLTF	TGTGCCAGCAGCTCGGACAGGGTGAGTGGGGCCAACGTCCTGACTTTC
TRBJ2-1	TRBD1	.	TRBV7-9	CASSLRTGPSEQFF	TGTGCCAGCAGCCTCCGGACAGGGCCTAGTGAGCAGTTCTTC
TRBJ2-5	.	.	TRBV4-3	CASSQGGTQYF	TGCGCCAGCAGCCAAGGGGGGACCCAGTACTTC
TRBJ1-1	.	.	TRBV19	CASSPGKNTEAFF	TGTGCCAGTAGCCCCGGGAAGAACACTGAAGCTTTCTTT
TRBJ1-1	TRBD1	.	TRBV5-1	CASSFQGAGTEAFF	TGCGCCAGCAGCTTTCAGGGGGCCGGGACTGAAGCTTTCTTT
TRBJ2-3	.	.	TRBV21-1	CASSNLQGKKDTQYF	TGTGCCAGCAGCAACCTGCAGGGGAAAAAAGATACGCAGTATTTT
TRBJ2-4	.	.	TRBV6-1	CASSGKGIVAKNIQYF	TGTGCCAGCAGTGGGAAGGGTATAGTAGCCAAAAACATTCAGTACTTC
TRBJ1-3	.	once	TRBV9	CASGGGANTIYF	TGTGCCAGCGGAGGAGGAGCCAACACCATATATTTT
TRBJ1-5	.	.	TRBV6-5	CATMGGWVGNQPQHF	TGTGCCACGATGGGGGGCTGGGTGGGAAATCAGCCCCAGCATTTT
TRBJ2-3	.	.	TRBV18	CASSATNKDTDTQYF	TGTGCCAGCTCGGCAACAAACAAAGACACAGATACGCAGTATTTT
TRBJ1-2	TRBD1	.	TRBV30	CAWSGRGTGLLYGYTF	TGTGCCTGGAGTGGCCGTGGGACAGGGTTACTTTATGGCTACACCTTC
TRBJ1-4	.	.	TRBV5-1	CASTLSGATNEKLFF	TGCGCCAGCACCCTATCAGGGGCAACTAATGAAAAACTGTTTTTT
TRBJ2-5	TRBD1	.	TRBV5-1	CASSLGGQGFETQYF	TGCGCCAGCAGCTTGGGGGGACAGGGTTTTGAGACCCAGTACTTC
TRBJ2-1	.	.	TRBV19	CASSIPGTRGANEQFF	TGTGCCAGTAGTATACCGGGGACTCGGGGGGCAAATGAGCAGTTCTTC
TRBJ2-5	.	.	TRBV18	CASSPPKGAYVDSGGETQYF	TGTGCCAGCTCACCACCGAAAGGGGCGTACGTGGATTCAGGAGGAGAGACCCAGTACTTC
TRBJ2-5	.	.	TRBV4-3	CASSRRLGLETQYF	TGCGCCAGCAGCAGAAGGCTGGGTCTGGAGACCCAGTACTTC
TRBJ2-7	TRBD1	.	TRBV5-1	CASSGYGTAYEQYF	TGCGCCAGCAGCGGCTACGGGACAGCCTACGAGCAGTACTTC
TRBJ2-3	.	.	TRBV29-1	CSVEAGLDTQYF	TGCAGCGTTGAAGCGGGGTTAGATACGCAGTATTTT
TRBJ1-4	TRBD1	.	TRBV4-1	CASSRPDRNIEKLFF	TGCGCCAGCAGCCGGCCGGACAGGAATATTGAAAAACTGTTTTTT
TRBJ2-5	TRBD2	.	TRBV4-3	CASSQTGGAGETQYF	TGCGCCAGCAGCCAAACCGGGGGGGCCGGAGAGACCCAGTACTTC
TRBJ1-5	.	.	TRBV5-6	CASSLRLDRYSNQPQHF	TGTGCCAGCAGCTTACGACTAGACAGGTATAGCAATCAGCCCCAGCATTTT
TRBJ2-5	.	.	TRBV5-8	CASSAPLGGRETQYF	TGTGCCAGCAGCGCTCCTCTGGGGGGCCGGGAGACCCAGTACTTC
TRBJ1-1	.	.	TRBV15	CATSRGPWGGGHTEAFF	TGTGCCACCAGCAGAGGTCCTTGGGGAGGGGGGCACACTGAAGCTTTCTTT
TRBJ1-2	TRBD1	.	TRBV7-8	CASSETQGARGYTF	TGTGCCAGCAGCGAAACACAGGGGGCAAGGGGCTACACCTTC
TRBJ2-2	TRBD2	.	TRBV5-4	CASSSGGTTGELFF	TGTGCCAGCAGTAGCGGGGGGACTACCGGGGAGCTGTTTTTT
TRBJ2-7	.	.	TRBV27	CASSLGRGGPYEQYF	TGTGCCAGCAGTTTAGGGCGGGGAGGCCCCTACGAGCAGTACTTC
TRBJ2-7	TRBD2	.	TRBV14	CASSQAGGQYEQYF	TGTGCCAGCAGCCAAGCGGGGGGGCAATACGAGCAGTACTTC
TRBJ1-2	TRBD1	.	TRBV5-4	CASSPPGQSYGYTF	TGTGCCAGCAGCCCCCCGGGACAGAGCTATGGCTACACCTTC
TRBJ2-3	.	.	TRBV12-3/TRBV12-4	CASSSAGFDTQYF	TGTGCCAGCAGTTCTGCTGGGTTCGATACGCAGTATTTT
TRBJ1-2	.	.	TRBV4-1	CATRREDTPGTNGYTF	TGCGCCACCCGGCGGGAGGACACCCCAGGGACAAATGGCTACACCTTC
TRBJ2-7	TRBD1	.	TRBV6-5	CASRPTGATYEQYF	TGTGCCAGCAGGCCGACAGGGGCTACCTACGAGCAGTACTTC
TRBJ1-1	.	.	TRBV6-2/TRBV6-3	CASSPTGRTEAFF	TGTGCCAGCAGCCCCACAGGGCGTACTGAAGCTTTCTTT
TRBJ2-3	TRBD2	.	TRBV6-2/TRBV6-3	CASSYSGRAGGPADTQYF	TGTGCCAGCAGTTACTCCGGCCGAGCGGGGGGGCCTGCAGATACGCAGTATTTT
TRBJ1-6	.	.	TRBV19	CASKGGGQSNSPLHF	TGTGCCAGCAAAGGCGGGGGCCAGTCGAATTCACCCCTCCACTTT
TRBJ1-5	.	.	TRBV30	CAWSWGDSNQPQHF	TGTGCCTGGAGTTGGGGGGATAGCAATCAGCCCCAGCATTTT
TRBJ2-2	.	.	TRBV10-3	CAITRTENTGELFF	TGTGCCATCACCCGAACAGAGAACACCGGGGAGCTGTTTTTT
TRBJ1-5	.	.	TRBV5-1	CASSLAGVGNQPQHF	TGCGCCAGCAGCTTGGCCGGGGTTGGCAATCAGCCCCAGCATTTT
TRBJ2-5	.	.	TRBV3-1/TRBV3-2	CASSPPRGTGETQYF	TGTGCCAGCAGCCCACCACGCGGCACGGGTGAGACCCAGTACTTC
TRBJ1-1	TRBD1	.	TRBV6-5	CASSYEGAVDTEAFF	TGTGCCAGCAGTTACGAGGGGGCTGTCGACACTGAAGCTTTCTTT
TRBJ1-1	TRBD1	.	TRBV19	CASSNQGARDTEAFF	TGTGCCAGTAGTAACCAGGGGGCGCGGGACACTGAAGCTTTCTTT